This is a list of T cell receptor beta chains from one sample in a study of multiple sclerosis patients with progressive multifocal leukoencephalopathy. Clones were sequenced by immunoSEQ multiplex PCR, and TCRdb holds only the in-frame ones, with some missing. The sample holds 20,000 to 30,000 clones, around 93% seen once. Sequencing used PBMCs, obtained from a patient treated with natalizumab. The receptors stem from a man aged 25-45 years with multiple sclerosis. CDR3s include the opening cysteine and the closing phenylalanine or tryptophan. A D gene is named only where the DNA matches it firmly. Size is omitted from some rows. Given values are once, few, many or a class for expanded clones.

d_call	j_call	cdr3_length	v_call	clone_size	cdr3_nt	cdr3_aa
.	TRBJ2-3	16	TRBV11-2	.	TGTGCCAGCAGCCCGTCGGGACTGAGGAACACAGATACGCAGTATTTT	CASSPSGLRNTDTQYF
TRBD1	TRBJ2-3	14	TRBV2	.	TGTGCCAGCTGCGGTACAGGGGTTTCAGATACGCAGTATTTT	CASCGTGVSDTQYF
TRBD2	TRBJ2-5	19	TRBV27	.	TGTGCCAGCAGTTTATCGAATCGACTAGCGGGAGCGACCCAAGAGACCCAGTACTTC	CASSLSNRLAGATQETQYF
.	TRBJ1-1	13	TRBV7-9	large	TGTGCCAGCAGCCCTGGGACGACTTGGGGAGCTTTCTTT	CASSPGTTWGAFF
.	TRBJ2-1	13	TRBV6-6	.	TGTGCCAGCAGTTACGGCGCGTACAATGAGCAGTTCTTC	CASSYGAYNEQFF
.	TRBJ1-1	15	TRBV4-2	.	TGTGCCAGCAGCCTTATCCAGCTGGCGAACACTGAAGCTTTCTTT	CASSLIQLANTEAFF
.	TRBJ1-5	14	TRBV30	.	TGTGCCTGGAGTCTGGGGGGGGGCAATCAGCCCCAGCATTTT	CAWSLGGGNQPQHF
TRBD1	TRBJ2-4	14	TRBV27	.	TGTGCCAGCAGTCTTCGGGACAGGGGAAACATTCAGTACTTC	CASSLRDRGNIQYF
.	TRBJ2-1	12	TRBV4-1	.	TGCGCCAGCAGCGATGTAGTGGGTGAGCAGTTCTTC	CASSDVVGEQFF
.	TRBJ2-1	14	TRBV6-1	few	TGTGCCAGCAGTCCGGGGAGCTCCTACAATGAGCAGTTCTTC	CASSPGSSYNEQFF
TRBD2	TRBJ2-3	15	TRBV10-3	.	TGTGCCATCAGTGAGACTAGCGGGGGCACAGATACGCAGTATTTT	CAISETSGGTDTQYF
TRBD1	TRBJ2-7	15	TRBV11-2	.	TGTGCCAGCAGCTTCGCCATCAGACAGGGCTACGAGCAGTACTTC	CASSFAIRQGYEQYF
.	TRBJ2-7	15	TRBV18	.	TGTGCCAGCTCCCGAGCCGGAGGGATAGGGTACGAGCAGTACTTC	CASSRAGGIGYEQYF
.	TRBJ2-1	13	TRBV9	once	TGTGCCAGCAGCGTGTTGATCAACAATGAGCAGTTCTTC	CASSVLINNEQFF